This T cell receptor beta chain stems from a study of preoperative IRX-2 immunotherapy in early breast cancer. The CDR3 is 15 amino acids. V was pared by 3 bases and J by 4 bases, with 16 bases between. Per the germline V gene, CDR1 is SGHVS and CDR2 is FNYEAQ. The assay was immunoSEQ multiplex PCR, and TCRdb's table has in-frame clones only and misses some. Of 480 or so clones listed, roughly four fifths are singletons. There are a few counts of this clone. Documented treatment: preoperative locoregional IRX-2 cytokine immunotherapy. Patients received preoperative, locoregional IRX-2 cytokine immunotherapy in a phase Ib study.

The receptor comes from a human donor with breast cancer. The gene calls are TRBV7-6 and TRBJ2-7; no reliable D call. The material was tumor tissue, obtained after IRX-2 immunotherapy. Here the CDR3 DNA reads TGTGCCAGCAGCTTGGAATCCGGGTTGGGTTACGAGCAGTACTTC. Its protein is CASSLESGLGYEQYF.